This T cell receptor (beta chain) was sequenced during a study of T cells in Graves' hyperthyroidism and ophthalmopathy. General study points: Appearing also in blood were most of the thyroid clonotypes expanded above 0.001.

As concerns this clonotype: What it recognizes is unknown.

From germline, CDR1 is MNHNS and CDR2 SASEGT. The CDR3 runs 13 residues. Deletions cut 2 bases from V and 7 bases from J, with 9 bases between. There were TCR beta CDR3 regions amplified from RNA transcripts. A first-round RT-PCR of the TCR CDR3 used the HTBI primer set. TCRdb fed the multiplex PCR reads into MiXCR, producing one record per CDR3 protein. This repertoire shows a few hundred thousand distinct CDR3 sequences, about 15% found once; its top ten account for about 30%. Stability of Graves' hyperthyroidism was defined as absent ophthalmopathy progression within 18 months. Fresh peripheral blood, 10 ml, was the source of the PBMCs.

The V and J genes are TRBV6-1 and TRBJ2-1; D remains ambiguous. Input material: blood. This clonotype was sampled from a woman in her 30s with Graves' hyperthyroidism. CDR3 protein: CASSETYENEQFF. Written as DNA, the CDR3 is TGTGCCAGCAGTGAAACCTATGAGAATGAGCAGTTCTTC.